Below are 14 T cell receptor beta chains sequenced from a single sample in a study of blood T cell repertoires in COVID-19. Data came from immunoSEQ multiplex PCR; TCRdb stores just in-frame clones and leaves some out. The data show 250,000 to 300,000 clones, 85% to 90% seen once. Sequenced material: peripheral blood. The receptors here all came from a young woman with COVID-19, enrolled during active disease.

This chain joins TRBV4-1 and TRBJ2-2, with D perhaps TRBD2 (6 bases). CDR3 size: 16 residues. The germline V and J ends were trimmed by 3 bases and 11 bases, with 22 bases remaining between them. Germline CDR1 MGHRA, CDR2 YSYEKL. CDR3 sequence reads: CASSHPGRKGRGELFF. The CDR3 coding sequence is TGCGCCAGCAGCCACCCAGGGAGGAAGGGTAGGGGCGAGCTGTTTTTT.

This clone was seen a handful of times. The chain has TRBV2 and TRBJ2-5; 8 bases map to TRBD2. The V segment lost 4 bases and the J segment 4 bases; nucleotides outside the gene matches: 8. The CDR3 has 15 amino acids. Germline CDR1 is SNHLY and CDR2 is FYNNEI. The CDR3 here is CASSAGRAGGETQYF. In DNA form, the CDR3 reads TGTGCCAGCAGTGCTGGGAGGGCGGGGGGAGAGACCCAGTACTTC. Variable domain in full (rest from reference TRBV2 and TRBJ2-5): EPEVTQTPSHQVTQMGQEVILRCVPISNHLYFYWYRQILGQKVEFLVSFYNNEISEKSEIFDDQFSVERPDGSNFTLKIRSTKLEDSAMYFCASSAGRAGGETQYFGPGTRLLVL.

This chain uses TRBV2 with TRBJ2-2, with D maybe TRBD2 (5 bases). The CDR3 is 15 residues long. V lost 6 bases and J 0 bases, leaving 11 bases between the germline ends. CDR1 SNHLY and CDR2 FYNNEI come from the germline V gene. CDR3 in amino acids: CASSRRTSNTGELFF. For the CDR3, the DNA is TGTGCCAGCAGCAGGCGGACTTCGAACACCGGGGAGCTGTTTTTT.

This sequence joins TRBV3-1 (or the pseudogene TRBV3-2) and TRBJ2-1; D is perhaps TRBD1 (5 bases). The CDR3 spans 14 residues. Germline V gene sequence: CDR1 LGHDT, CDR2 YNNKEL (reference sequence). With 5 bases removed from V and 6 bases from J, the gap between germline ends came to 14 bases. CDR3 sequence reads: CASSSRGRANEQFF. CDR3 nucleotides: TGTGCCAGCAGCTCTAGGGGCAGGGCCAATGAGCAGTTCTTC.

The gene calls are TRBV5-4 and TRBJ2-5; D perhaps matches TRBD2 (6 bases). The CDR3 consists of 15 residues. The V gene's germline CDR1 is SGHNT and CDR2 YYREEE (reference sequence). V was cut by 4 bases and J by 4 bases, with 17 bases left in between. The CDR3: CASSPEAGRRETQYF. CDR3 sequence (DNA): TGTGCCAGCAGCCCTGAGGCGGGAAGGAGAGAGACCCAGTACTTC.

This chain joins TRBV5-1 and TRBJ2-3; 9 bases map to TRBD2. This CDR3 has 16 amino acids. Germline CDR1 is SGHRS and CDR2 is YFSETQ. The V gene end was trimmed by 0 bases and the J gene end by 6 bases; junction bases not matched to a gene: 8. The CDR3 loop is CASSLVAGALVDTQYF. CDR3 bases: TGCGCCAGCAGCTTGGTAGCGGGAGCCCTAGTGGATACGCAGTATTTT.

CDR3 in amino acids: CASSRHPYEQYF. The CDR3 DNA sequence: TGCGCCAGCAGTCGGCACCCCTACGAGCAGTACTTC. The chain is built from TRBV23-1 and TRBJ2-7; D is uncertain. TRBV23-1 is an open reading frame, and its role is uncertain. Between the trimmed V and J ends, which lost 4 bases and 2 bases, there was a span of 6 bases. CDR3 length: 12 residues.

CDR3 sequence reads: CASSPTSGLVNEQFF. CDR3 nucleotides: TGTGCCAGCAGCCCCACCTCGGGACTAGTTAATGAGCAGTTCTTC. V gene TRBV7-9 combines with J gene TRBJ2-1, with 8 positions matching TRBD2. V trimming: 5 bases; J trimming: 7 bases; junction bases outside the gene matches: 10. This CDR3 is built from 15 residues. Germline V gene lookup returns CDR1 SEHNR and CDR2 FQNEAQ (reference sequence).

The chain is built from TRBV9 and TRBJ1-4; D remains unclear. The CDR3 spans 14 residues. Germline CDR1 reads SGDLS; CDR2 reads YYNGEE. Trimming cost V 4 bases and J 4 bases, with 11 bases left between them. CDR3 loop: CASSQSGDNEKLFF. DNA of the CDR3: TGTGCCAGCAGCCAATCCGGGGATAATGAAAAACTGTTTTTT.

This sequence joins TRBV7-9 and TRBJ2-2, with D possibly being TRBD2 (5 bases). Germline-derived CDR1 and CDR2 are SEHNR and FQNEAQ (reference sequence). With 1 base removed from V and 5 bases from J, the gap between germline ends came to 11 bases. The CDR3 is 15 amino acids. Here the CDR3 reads CASSLGSGGTGELFF. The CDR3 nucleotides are TGTGCCAGCAGCTTAGGATCTGGCGGGACCGGGGAGCTGTTTTTT.

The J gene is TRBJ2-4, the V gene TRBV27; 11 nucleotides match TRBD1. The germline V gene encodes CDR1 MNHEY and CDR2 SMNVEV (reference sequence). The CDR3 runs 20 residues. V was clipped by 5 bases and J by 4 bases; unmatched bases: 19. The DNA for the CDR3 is TGTGCCAGCAGTCGACTTTCCGGGACAGGGGGAGTCGCTGGGAAAAACATTCAGTACTTC. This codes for CASSRLSGTGGVAGKNIQYF.

The CDR3 sequence: CASSFVATSTDTQYF. CDR3 nucleotide sequence: TGTGCCAGCAGTTTTGTAGCGACTAGCACAGATACGCAGTATTTT. V gene TRBV2 combines with J gene TRBJ2-3; tentative D call: TRBD2 (5 bases). Deletions cut 5 bases from V and 0 bases from J, with 12 bases between. The germline V gene has CDR1 SNHLY and CDR2 FYNNEI. The CDR3 has 15 residues.

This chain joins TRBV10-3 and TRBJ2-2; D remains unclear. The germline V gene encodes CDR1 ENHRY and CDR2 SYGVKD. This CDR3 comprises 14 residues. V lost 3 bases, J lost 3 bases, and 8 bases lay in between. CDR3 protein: CAISDTADTGELFF. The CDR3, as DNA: TGTGCCATCAGTGACACAGCCGACACCGGGGAGCTGTTTTTT.

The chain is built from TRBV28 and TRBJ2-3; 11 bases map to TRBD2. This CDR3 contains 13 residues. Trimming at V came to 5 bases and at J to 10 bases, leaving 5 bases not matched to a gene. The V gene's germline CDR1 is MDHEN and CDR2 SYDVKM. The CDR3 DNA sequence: TGTGCCAGCAGTCCTAGCGGGAGGTCTGCGCAGTATTTT. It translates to CASSPSGRSAQYF.